A single sample is the source of the 15 T cell receptor beta chains below, sequenced in a study of CD8 T cells in ankylosing spondylitis. Each CDR3 protein gets one entry after TCRdb re-called the 5' RACE reads with MiXCR. The table has about 140,000 distinct CDR3 sequences, 30% to 40% seen once. The sequencing sample was made of synovial fluid, either unsorted or a sorted T cell fraction (not recorded which). The receptors derive from a male donor with ankylosing spondylitis.

This clonotype was recorded a few times. The chain links TRBV5-1 to TRBJ2-1; the D gene could be TRBD1 or TRBD2 (6 bases each). The CDR3 is 16 amino acids. Trimming took 1 base from V and 7 from J, leaving 18 bases between them. CDR1 SGHRS and CDR2 YFSETQ come from the germline V gene. This CDR3 is CASSLKGTEGVNEQFF. CDR3 coding DNA: TGCGCCAGCAGCTTGAAGGGGACGGAGGGGGTTAATGAGCAGTTCTTC.

This clonotype showed up many times. The CDR3 loop reads CASSEGGPGGNEQFF. For the CDR3, the DNA is TGTGCCAGCAGTGAAGGAGGGCCGGGGGGCAATGAGCAGTTCTTC. This sequence joins TRBV2 and TRBJ2-1; 7 nucleotides agree with TRBD2. This CDR3 has 15 amino acids. Germline CDR1 and CDR2: SNHLY and FYNNEI. Losses at the gene ends were 1 base for V and 6 bases for J; bases not matched to a gene: 6.

The DNA for the CDR3 is TGTGCCAGCAGCCCGACAGGGTACTGGGAAGGATATGGCTACACCTTC. The encoded protein is CASSPTGYWEGYGYTF. The chain couples TRBV5-4 to TRBJ1-2, with TRBD1 matching over 7 bases. The V gene's germline CDR1 is SGHNT and CDR2 YYREEE (reference sequence). The CDR3 spans 16 residues. The V gene end was trimmed by 4 bases and the J gene end by 5 bases; junction bases not matched to a gene: 14.

This chain links TRBV18 with TRBJ1-5, with 7 bases fitting TRBD1. Germline CDR1 and CDR2: KGHSH and LQKENI. V lost 2 bases, J lost 1 base, and 11 bases stayed unmatched. The CDR3 covers 18 residues. CDR3 residues: CASSPRGLTPGSNQPQHF. DNA of the CDR3: TGTGCCAGCTCACCAAGGGGGCTTACGCCCGGGAGCAATCAGCCCCAGCATTTT.

The chain couples TRBV18 to TRBJ1-2; D perhaps matches TRBD1 (5 bases). Trimming took off 2 bases at V and 5 bases at J, with 12 bases between the two ends. The CDR3 contains 14 residues. Looked up from germline, CDR1 is KGHSH and CDR2 is LQKENI. DNA of the CDR3: TGTGCCAGCTCACCAATACAGGCGACTTATGGCTACACCTTC. It translates to CASSPIQATYGYTF.

This chain joins TRBV12-3 or TRBV12-4 and TRBJ2-2; D may be TRBD1 (5 bases). This CDR3 is built from 15 residues. The V and J ends lost 1 base and 5 bases respectively, with 11 bases between them. CDR3 sequence: CASSLVTGWTGELFF. The CDR3, as DNA: TGTGCCAGCAGTTTAGTAACAGGTTGGACCGGGGAGCTGTTTTTT.

This chain connects TRBV25-1 to TRBJ1-1, with a weak D call TRBD1 (5 bases). This CDR3 region has 13 residues. Germline values: CDR1 MGHDK, CDR2 SYGVNS. Deletions cut 6 bases from V and 4 bases from J, with 12 bases between. In DNA, the CDR3 is TGTGCCAGCAGGCCAGGGTGGGCCACTGAAGCTTTCTTT. Translated: CASRPGWATEAFF.

This clonotype showed up just a few times. The chain joins TRBV10-3 to TRBJ2-1; D perhaps matches TRBD2 (6 bases). The CDR3 loop spans 14 amino acids. Trimming took off 6 bases at V and 8 bases at J, with 17 bases between the two ends. CDR1 and CDR2 from the germline V gene are ENHRY and SYGVKD. For the CDR3, the DNA is TGTGCCATCAGACCCGGGAGAGGGCTGGATGAGCAGTTCTTC. Translation: CAIRPGRGLDEQFF.

The rearrangement links TRBV2 to TRBJ1-3; D is undetermined. The CDR3 totals 16 residues. The germline V gene has CDR1 SNHLY and CDR2 FYNNEI. V was clipped by 0 bases and J by 0 bases, with 9 bases between them. For the CDR3, the DNA is TGTGCCAGCAGTGAAGCTGGCCGGATCTCTGGAAACACCATATATTTT. Translation: CASSEAGRISGNTIYF. Together with reference TRBV2 and TRBJ1-3, the CDR3 gives the full variable domain: EPEVTQTPSHQVTQMGQEVILRCVPISNHLYFYWYRQILGQKVEFLVSFYNNEISEKSEIFDDQFSVERPDGSNFTLKIRSTKLEDSAMYFCASSEAGRISGNTIYFGEGSWLTVV.

The CDR3 nucleotides are TGTGCCAGCAGCTTAAGATCCGCGGGAGGGCCAGGGAATGAGCAGTTCTTC. Translation gives CASSLRSAGGPGNEQFF. J is TRBJ2-1 and V is TRBV11-2; 9 positions match TRBD2. The CDR3 length is 17 residues. J was trimmed by 7 bases and V by 2 bases; bases with no gene match: 12. CDR1 and CDR2 from the germline V gene are SGHAT and FQNNGV.

This clonotype was counted between two and nine times. V is TRBV4-1 and J is TRBJ1-2; D remains unclear. The CDR3 runs 13 residues. The germline V and J ends were trimmed by 1 base and 3 bases, with 6 bases remaining between them. The germline gives CDR1 MGHRA, CDR2 YSYEKL. The CDR3 loop is CASSQGGYYGYTF. In DNA, the CDR3 is TGCGCCAGCAGCCAAGGGGGATACTATGGCTACACCTTC.

The chain carries TRBV13 and TRBJ1-2; D call uncertain. Germline V gene sequence: CDR1 PRHDT, CDR2 FYEKMQ (reference sequence). Between the trimmed V and J ends, which lost 5 bases and 1 base, there was a span of 8 bases. This CDR3 is 13 amino acids long. The CDR3: CASSPRNNYGYTF. The CDR3 DNA sequence: TGTGCCAGCAGCCCAAGGAATAACTATGGCTACACCTTC.

This clonotype was detected only a few times. The gene calls are TRBV29-1 and TRBJ2-1, with TRBD2 identical over 8 bases. This CDR3 comprises 13 residues. Germline V gives CDR1 SQVTM, CDR2 ANQGSEA. This chain's CDR3 is CRGGGLSYNEQFF. The DNA for the CDR3 is TGCCGCGGCGGGGGGCTCTCCTACAATGAGCAGTTCTTC.

This clonotype came up once. The chain has TRBV12-3 or TRBV12-4 and TRBJ2-5; no reliable D call. V shed 7 bases and J shed 4 bases, with 19 bases lying between them. The CDR3 covers 15 residues. CDR3 loop: CASTLIDKPRETQYF. In DNA form, the CDR3 reads TGTGCCAGCACCCTGATCGACAAGCCTCGAGAGACCCAGTACTTC.

The V gene is TRBV4-2, the J gene TRBJ1-4, with 7 bases matching TRBD1. The germline V gene has CDR1 LGHNA and CDR2 YNFKEQ. V lost 0 bases, J lost 0 bases, and 7 bases stayed unmatched. The CDR3 loop spans 18 amino acids. The CDR3 DNA reads TGTGCCAGCAGCCAAGATCGAGGACAGGCCGCAACTAATGAAAAACTGTTTTTT. It translates to CASSQDRGQAATNEKLFF.